This TCR beta chain stems from a study of PD-1 blockade in classical Hodgkin lymphoma. All trial patients relapsed after autologous stem cell transplantation. The protocol was immunoSEQ multiplex PCR, while the TCRdb copy is restricted to in-frame clones and leaves out a portion. This table holds tens of thousands of clones, roughly 75% found once. Germline V gives CDR1 GTSNPN, CDR2 SVGIG (reference sequence). V was trimmed by 3 bases and J by 4 bases, leaving 8 bases between them. This CDR3 spans 12 amino acids. Study results and limitations: Only CD4+ TCR diversity, not CD8+, had risen significantly by C4D1. A reduction in baseline TCR diversity was reportedly seen in newly diagnosed patients relative to healthy donors.

About this clone itself: Its antigen is not known.

The sequence was obtained from a human donor with classical Hodgkin lymphoma. The sequencing here drew on peripheral blood mononuclear cells (PBMCs), taken before the second cycle of nivolumab. The chain is built from TRBV30 and TRBJ2-3, with D maybe TRBD2 (5 bases). CDR3 amino acids: CAWSAGADTQYF. The CDR3, as DNA: TGTGCCTGGAGCGCCGGGGCAGATACGCAGTATTTT.